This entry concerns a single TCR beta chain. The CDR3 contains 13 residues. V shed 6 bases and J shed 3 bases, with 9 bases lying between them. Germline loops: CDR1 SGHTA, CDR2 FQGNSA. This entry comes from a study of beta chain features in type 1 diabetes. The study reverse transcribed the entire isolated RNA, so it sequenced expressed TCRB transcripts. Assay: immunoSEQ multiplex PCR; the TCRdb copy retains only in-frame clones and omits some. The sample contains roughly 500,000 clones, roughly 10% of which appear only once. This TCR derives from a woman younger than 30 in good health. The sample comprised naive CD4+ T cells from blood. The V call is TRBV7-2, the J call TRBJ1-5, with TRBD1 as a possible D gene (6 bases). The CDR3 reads CASRGQVNQPQHF. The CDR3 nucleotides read TGTGCCAGCAGGGGACAAGTCAATCAGCCCCAGCATTTT.